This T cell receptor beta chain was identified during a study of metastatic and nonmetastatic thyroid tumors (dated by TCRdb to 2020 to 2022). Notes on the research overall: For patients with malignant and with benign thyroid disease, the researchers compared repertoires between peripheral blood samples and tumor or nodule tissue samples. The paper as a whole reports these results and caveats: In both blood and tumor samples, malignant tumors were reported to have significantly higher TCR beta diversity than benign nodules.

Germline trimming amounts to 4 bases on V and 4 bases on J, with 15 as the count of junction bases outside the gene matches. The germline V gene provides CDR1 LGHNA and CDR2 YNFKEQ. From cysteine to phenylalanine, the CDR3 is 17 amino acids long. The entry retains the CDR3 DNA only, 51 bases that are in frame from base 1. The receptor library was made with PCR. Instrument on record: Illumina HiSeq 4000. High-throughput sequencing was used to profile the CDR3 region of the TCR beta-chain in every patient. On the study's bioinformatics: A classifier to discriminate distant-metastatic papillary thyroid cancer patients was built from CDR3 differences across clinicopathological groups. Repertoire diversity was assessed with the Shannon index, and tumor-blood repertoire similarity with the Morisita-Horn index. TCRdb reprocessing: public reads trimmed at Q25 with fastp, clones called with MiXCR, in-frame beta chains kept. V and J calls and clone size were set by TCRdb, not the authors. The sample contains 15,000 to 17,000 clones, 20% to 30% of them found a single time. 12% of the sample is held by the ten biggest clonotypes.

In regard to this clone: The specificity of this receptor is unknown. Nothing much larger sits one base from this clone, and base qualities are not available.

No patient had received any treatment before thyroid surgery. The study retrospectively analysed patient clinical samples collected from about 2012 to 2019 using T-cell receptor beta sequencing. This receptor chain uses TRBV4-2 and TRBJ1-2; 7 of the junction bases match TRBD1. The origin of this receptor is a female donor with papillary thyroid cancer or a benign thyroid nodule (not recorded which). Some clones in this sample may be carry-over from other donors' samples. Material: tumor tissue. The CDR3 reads CASSPGGQVPYGYGYTF. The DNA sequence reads TGTGCCAGCAGCCCCGGAGGACAGGTCCCCTACGGCTATGGCTACACCTTC.